A single sample is the source of the 10 T cell receptor beta chains below, sequenced in a study of CD8+ T cells in alopecia areata. Extracted RNA was reverse transcribed, and the resulting cDNA served as sequencing template. The data were produced by immunoSEQ multiplex PCR, yet TCRdb's version contains in-frame clones alone and is incomplete. The data show 130,000 to 150,000 clones, less than 65% seen once. The sequencing sample was made of CD8+ T cells sorted from blood. The receptors were gathered from a human donor in good health.

This clone was detected many times. Other DNA variants within this sample encode the same CDR3. The chain employs TRBV28 and TRBJ2-2; 9 bases line up with TRBD1. This CDR3 is 15 amino acids long. CDR1 MDHEN and CDR2 SYDVKM come from the germline V gene. J gave up 3 bases and V 6 bases, and 5 bases lay outside the gene matches. The CDR3 nucleotides read TGTGCCAGCAGCCCCGGGACAGGGCACACCGGGGAGCTGTTTTTT. Encoded protein: CASSPGTGHTGELFF.

A single count supports this clone. The chain carries TRBV6-5 and TRBJ2-3, with 8 bases identical to TRBD2. The CDR3 covers 15 residues. CDR1 and CDR2 (germline): MNHEY, SVGAGI. J gave up 6 bases and V 6 bases, and 11 bases lay outside the gene matches. The DNA for the CDR3 is TGTGCCAGCAGCTTATCTAGCGGGCCCAAGGATACGCAGTATTTT. Translation: CASSLSSGPKDTQYF.

The chain joins TRBV7-9 to TRBJ1-2; D ambiguous. V was cut by 5 bases and J by 4 bases, with 8 bases left in between. This CDR3 comprises 12 residues. The V gene's germline CDR1 is SEHNR and CDR2 FQNEAQ (reference sequence). CDR3 sequence reads: CASSLAPYGYTF. DNA for the CDR3: TGTGCCAGCAGCCTGGCCCCCTATGGCTACACCTTC.

This clone has only a few counts. The chain uses TRBV27 and TRBJ1-1; D is perhaps TRBD1 (5 bases). The CDR3 runs 15 residues. Germline CDR1 reads MNHEY; CDR2 reads SMNVEV (reference sequence). V was clipped by 3 bases and J by 1 base, with 12 bases between them. CDR3 nucleotides: TGTGCCAGCAGTTTGAGGGGTCCCAGGAACACTGAAGCTTTCTTT. It encodes CASSLRGPRNTEAFF.

The V call is TRBV5-1, the J call TRBJ2-1; 9 bases agree with TRBD2. The germline V gene encodes CDR1 SGHRS and CDR2 YFSETQ. The V and J ends lost 7 bases and 3 bases, in that order; junction bases with no gene match: 5. The CDR3 has 14 amino acids. The CDR3 sequence is CASATTSGYNEQFF. CDR3 in DNA: TGCGCCAGCGCGACGACTAGCGGCTACAATGAGCAGTTCTTC.

This clone was detected ten times or more. This rearrangement joins TRBV7-9 to TRBJ2-7, with a weak D call TRBD2 (6 bases). In germline, CDR1 is SEHNR, CDR2 FQNEAQ (reference sequence). CDR3 size: 15 residues. Trimming stripped 2 bases from V and 5 bases from J, with 16 bases between. The CDR3 DNA reads as TGTGCCAGCAGCTTATCGGGCGGGAAGGGCCACGAGCAGTACTTC. Its protein product is CASSLSGGKGHEQYF.

The chain employs TRBV15 and TRBJ1-2, with 10 bases fitting TRBD1. This CDR3 region has 15 residues. The J segment lost 6 bases and the V segment lost 3 bases, leaving 7 bases of the junction unmatched. Germline V gene lookup returns CDR1 LNHNV and CDR2 YYDKDF (reference sequence). CDR3 DNA: TGTGCCACCAGCAGGGGACGGACAGGGGGTGATGGCTACACCTTC. It codes for CATSRGRTGGDGYTF.

The V and J genes are TRBV4-1 and TRBJ2-1; TRBD2 agrees at 11 bases. This CDR3 is 16 amino acids long. V lost 3 bases and J lost 3; bases outside the gene matches: 4. Germline assignment: CDR1 MGHRA and CDR2 YSYEKL. DNA of the CDR3: TGCGCCAGCAGCCAGATAGCGGGAGGGAACTACAATGAGCAGTTCTTC. Its protein is CASSQIAGGNYNEQFF.

The chain recombines TRBV6-1 with TRBJ2-5, with 12 bases that match TRBD2. Germline loops: CDR1 MNHNS, CDR2 SASEGT. This CDR3 region has 16 residues. V was clipped by 0 bases and J by 9 bases; unmatched bases: 8. The CDR3 region has the DNA TGTGCCAGCAGTGAAGCGAGGACTAGCGGGGCCGGGGCCCAGTACTTC. It specifies CASSEARTSGAGAQYF.

This clone was seen a single time. The chain recombines TRBV11-2 with TRBJ2-5, with 11 bases matching TRBD2. Germline values: CDR1 SGHAT, CDR2 FQNNGV. V shed 2 bases and J 4 bases; nucleotides not matched to a gene: 3. The CDR3 has 15 amino acids. CDR3 protein: CASSLTSGSGETQYF. In DNA, the CDR3 is TGTGCCAGCAGCTTAACTAGCGGGAGCGGAGAGACCCAGTACTTC.